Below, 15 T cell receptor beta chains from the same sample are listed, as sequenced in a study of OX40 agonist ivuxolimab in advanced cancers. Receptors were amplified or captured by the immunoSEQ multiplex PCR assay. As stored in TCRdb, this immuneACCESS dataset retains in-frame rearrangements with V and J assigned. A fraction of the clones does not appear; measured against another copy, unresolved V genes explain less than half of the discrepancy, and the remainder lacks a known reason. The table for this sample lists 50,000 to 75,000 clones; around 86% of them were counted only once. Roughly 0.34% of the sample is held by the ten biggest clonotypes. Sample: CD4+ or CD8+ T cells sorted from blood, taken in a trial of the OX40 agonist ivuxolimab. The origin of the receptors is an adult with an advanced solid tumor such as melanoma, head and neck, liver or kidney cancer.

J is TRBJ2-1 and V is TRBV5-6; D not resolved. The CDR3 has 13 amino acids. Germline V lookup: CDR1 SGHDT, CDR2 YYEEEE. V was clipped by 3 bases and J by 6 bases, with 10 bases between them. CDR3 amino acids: CASSYNLGNEQFF. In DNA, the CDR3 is TGTGCCAGCAGCTACAACCTTGGCAATGAGCAGTTCTTC.

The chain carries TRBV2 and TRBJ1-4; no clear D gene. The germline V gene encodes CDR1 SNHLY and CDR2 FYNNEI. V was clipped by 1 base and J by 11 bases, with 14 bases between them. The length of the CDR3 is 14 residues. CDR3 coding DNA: TGTGCCAGCAGTGAAGGCAGGTCACAAAGGAAACTGTTTTTT. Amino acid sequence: CASSEGRSQRKLFF.

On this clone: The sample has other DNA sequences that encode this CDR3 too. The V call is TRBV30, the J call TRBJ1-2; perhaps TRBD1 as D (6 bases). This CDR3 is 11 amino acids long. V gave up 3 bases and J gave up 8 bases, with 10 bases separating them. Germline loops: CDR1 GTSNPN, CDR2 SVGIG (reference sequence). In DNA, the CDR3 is TGTGCCTGGAGAGAGGGGGGGGGCTACACCTTC. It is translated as CAWREGGGYTF.

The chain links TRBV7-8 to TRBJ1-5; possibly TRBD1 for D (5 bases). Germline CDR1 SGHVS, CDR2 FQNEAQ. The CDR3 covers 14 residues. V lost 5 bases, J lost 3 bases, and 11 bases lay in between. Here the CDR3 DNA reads TGTGCCAGCAGCCAGGGACTTAACAATCAGCCCCAGCATTTT. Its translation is CASSQGLNNQPQHF.

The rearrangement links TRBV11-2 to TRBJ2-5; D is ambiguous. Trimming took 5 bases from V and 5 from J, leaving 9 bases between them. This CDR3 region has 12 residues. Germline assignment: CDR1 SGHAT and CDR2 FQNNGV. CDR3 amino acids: CASSPSRETQYF. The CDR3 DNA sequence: TGTGCCAGCAGCCCATCAAGGGAGACCCAGTACTTC.

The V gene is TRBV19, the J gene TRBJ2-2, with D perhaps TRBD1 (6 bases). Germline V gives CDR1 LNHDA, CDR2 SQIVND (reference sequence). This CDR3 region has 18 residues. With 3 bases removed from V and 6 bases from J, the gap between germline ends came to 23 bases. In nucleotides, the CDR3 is TGTGCCAGTAGTATTGGGTGGGGGTTGGACAGATCGTCCGGGGAGCTGTTTTTT. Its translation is CASSIGWGLDRSSGELFF.

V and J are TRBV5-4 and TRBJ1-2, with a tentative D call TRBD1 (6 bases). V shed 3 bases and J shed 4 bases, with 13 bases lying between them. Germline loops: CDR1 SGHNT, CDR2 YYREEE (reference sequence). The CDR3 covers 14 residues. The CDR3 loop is CASSSTDRAYGYTF. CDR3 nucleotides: TGTGCCAGCAGCTCTACGGACAGAGCCTATGGCTACACCTTC.

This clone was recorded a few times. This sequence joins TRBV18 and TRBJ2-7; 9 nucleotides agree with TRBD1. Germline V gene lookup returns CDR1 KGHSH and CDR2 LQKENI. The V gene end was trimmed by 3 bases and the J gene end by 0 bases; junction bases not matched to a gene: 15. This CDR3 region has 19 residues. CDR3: CASSPVDTGGDAFSYEQYF. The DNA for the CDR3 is TGTGCCAGCTCACCGGTGGACACAGGGGGCGACGCATTCTCCTACGAGCAGTACTTC.

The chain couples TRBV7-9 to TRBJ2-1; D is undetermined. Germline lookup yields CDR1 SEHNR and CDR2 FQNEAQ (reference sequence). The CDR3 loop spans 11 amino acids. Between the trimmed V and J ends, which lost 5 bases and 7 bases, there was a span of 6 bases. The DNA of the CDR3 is TGTGCCAGCAGCCCCGGGAATGAGCAGTTCTTC. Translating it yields CASSPGNEQFF.

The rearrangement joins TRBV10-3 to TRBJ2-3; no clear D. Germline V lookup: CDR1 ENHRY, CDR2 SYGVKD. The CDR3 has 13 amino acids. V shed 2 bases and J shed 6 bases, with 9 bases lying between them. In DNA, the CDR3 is TGTGCCATCAGTGAGGAAATGACGGATACGCAGTATTTT. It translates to CAISEEMTDTQYF.

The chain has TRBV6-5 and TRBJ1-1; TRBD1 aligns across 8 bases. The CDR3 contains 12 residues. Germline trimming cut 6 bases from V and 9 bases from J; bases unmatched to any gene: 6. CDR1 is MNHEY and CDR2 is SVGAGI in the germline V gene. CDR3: CASSRGQGKAFF. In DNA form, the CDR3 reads TGTGCCAGCAGCCGTGGACAGGGAAAAGCTTTCTTT.

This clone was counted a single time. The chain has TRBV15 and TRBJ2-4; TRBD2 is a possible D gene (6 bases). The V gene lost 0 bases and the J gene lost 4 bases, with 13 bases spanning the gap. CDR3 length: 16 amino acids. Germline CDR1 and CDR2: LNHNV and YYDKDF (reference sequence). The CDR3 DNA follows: TGTGCCACCAGCAGAGATAGGACGGGGGATAAAAACATTCAGTACTTC. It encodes CATSRDRTGDKNIQYF.

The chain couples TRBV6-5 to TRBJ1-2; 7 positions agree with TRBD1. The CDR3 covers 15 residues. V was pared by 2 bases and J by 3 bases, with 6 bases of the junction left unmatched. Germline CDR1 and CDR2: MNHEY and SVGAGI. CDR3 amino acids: CASSYGDSGDYGYTF. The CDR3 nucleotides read TGTGCCAGCAGTTACGGGGACAGCGGTGACTATGGCTACACCTTC.

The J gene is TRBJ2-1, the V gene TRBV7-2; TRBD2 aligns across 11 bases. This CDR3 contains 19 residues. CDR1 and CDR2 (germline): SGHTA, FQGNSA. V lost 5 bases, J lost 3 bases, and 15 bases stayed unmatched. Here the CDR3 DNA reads TGTGCCAGCAGCCGGACGTACAAGACTAGCGGGGAGAACTACAATGAGCAGTTCTTC. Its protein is CASSRTYKTSGENYNEQFF.

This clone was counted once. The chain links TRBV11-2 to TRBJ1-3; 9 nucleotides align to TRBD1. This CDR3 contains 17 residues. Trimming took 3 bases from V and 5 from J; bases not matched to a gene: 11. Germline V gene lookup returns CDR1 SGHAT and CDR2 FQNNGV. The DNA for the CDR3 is TGTGCCAGCAGCTTCCTGCTTGTGGACAGGGGTAGAAACACCATATATTTT. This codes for CASSFLLVDRGRNTIYF. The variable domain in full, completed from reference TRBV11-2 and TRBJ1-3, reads EAGVAQSPRYKIIEKRQSVAFWCNPISGHATLYWYQQILGQGPKLLIQFQNNGVVDDSQLPKDRFSAERLKGVDSTLKIQPAKLEDSAVYLCASSFLLVDRGRNTIYFGEGSWLTVV.